This T cell receptor beta chain emerged from a study of blood T cell repertoires in COVID-19. Study-level information: Researchers got acute and convalescent COVID-19 samples from the United States, Italy and Spain. Sources were T cells, B-cell-depleted T cells, or PBMCs; the material itself was cDNA or gDNA.

Authors' data handling: From reference gene primer amplification, estimates of nucleated cell counts were derived. The protocol was immunoSEQ multiplex PCR, while the TCRdb copy is restricted to in-frame clones and leaves out a portion. The DNA was the basis for D and trimming; V, J and clone size are from that table. This table has about 99,000 clones, around 86% appearing once. Looked up from germline, CDR1 is SGHRS and CDR2 is YFSETQ. Trimming removed 5 bases from V and 3 bases from J; junction bases left unmatched: 7. The CDR3 is 15 residues long. The chain combines TRBV5-1 with TRBJ2-3; TRBD2 aligns across 9 bases. The receptor was derived from a man aged 45-60 years with acute or convalescent COVID-19. The source material was peripheral blood. This chain's CDR3 is CASSFSGSGTDTQYF. The CDR3 DNA reads TGCGCCAGCAGTTTTAGCGGGAGTGGTACAGATACGCAGTATTTT.